The clone carrying this T cell receptor (beta chain) has a single count. These data come from a study of graft-versus-host responses after intestinal transplantation. Turning to the study itself: Recipients obtained multivisceral, liver-intestinal, or isolated intestinal transplants.

This CDR3 has 14 residues. With 6 bases removed from V and 4 bases from J, the gap between germline ends came to 16 bases. Germline CDR1 and CDR2: MNHEY and SVGAGI. Repertoires were generated with immunoSEQ multiplex PCR, while TCRdb's copy carries only in-frame clones and drops some. The table has approximately 89,000 clones, roughly 90% seen once. The TCR was taken from a human patient who received an intestinal transplant, so some T cells may come from the graft donor. The source material was PBMCs, sampled around 68 weeks after intestinal transplant. The chain joins TRBV6-5 to TRBJ2-7, with D possibly TRBD2 on 5 matching bases. This CDR3 reads CASRREGSRYEQYF. CDR3 coding DNA: TGTGCCAGCAGGCGAGAGGGCTCCCGTTACGAGCAGTACTTC.